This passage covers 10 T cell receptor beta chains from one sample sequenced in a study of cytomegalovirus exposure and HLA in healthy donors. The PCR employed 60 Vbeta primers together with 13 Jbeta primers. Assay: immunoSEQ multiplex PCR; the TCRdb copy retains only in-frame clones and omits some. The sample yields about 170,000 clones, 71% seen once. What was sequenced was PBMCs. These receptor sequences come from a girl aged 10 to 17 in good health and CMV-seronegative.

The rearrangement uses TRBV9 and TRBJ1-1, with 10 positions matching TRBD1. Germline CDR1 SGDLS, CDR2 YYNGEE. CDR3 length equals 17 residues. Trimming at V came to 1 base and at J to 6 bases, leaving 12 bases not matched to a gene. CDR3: CASSVFSGTGVYPEAFF. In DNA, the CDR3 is TGTGCCAGCAGCGTATTCTCCGGGACAGGGGTGTACCCTGAAGCTTTCTTT.

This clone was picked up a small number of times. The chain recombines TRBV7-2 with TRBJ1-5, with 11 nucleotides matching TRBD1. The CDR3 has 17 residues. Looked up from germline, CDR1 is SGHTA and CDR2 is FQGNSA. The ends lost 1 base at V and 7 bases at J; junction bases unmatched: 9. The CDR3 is CASSLVGTGGSGQPQHF. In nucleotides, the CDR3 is TGTGCCAGCAGCTTAGTTGGGACAGGGGGTTCCGGCCAGCCCCAGCATTTT.

The CDR3 protein is CASSPQGAGDQPQHF. The CDR3 DNA reads as TGCGCCAGCAGCCCCCAGGGGGCGGGGGATCAGCCCCAGCATTTT. The chain is built from TRBV5-1 and TRBJ1-5; 8 bases align to TRBD1. This CDR3 is built from 15 residues. From germline, CDR1 is SGHRS and CDR2 YFSETQ. Trimming cost V 4 bases and J 5 bases; bases outside gene matches: 8.

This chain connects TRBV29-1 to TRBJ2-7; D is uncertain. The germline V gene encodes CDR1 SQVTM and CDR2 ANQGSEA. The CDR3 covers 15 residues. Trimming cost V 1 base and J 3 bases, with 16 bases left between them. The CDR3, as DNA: TGCAGCGTTGAAGGCAGGTCTGATAACAACTACGAGCAGTACTTC. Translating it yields CSVEGRSDNNYEQYF.

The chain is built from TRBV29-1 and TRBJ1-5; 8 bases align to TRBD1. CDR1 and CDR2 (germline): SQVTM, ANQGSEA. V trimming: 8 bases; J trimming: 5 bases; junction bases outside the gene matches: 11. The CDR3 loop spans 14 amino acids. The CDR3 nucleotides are TGCAGCTCGAGGAACAGGGGGTTTTATCAGCCCCAGCATTTT. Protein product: CSSRNRGFYQPQHF.

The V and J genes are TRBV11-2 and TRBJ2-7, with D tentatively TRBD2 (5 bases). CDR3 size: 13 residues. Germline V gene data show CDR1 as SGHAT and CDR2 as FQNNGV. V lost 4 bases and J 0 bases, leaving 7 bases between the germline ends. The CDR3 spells CASSWTRSYEQYF. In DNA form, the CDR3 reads TGTGCCAGCAGCTGGACTCGCTCCTACGAGCAGTACTTC.

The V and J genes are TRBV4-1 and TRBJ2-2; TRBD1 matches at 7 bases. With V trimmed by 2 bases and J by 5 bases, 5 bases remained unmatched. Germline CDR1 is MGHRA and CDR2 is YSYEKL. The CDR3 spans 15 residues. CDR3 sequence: CASSQLNRGTGELFF. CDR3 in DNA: TGCGCCAGCAGCCAACTAAACAGGGGAACCGGGGAGCTGTTTTTT.

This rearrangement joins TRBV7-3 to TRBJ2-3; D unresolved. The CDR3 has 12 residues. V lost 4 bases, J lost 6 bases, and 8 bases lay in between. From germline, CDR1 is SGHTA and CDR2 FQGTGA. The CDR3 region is CASSSGGDTQYF. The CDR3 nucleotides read TGTGCCAGCAGCTCGGGTGGGGATACGCAGTATTTT.

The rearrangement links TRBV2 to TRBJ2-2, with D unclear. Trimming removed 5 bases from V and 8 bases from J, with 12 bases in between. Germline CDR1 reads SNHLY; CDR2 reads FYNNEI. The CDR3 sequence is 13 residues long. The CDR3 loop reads CASSYTEEGELFF. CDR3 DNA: TGTGCCAGCAGTTACACCGAGGAGGGGGAGCTGTTTTTT.

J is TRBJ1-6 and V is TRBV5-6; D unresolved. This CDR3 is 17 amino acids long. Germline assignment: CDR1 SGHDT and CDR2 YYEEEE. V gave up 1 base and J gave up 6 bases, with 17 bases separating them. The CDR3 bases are TGTGCCAGCAGCTTGTTGGCTCGGGGATGGCGTAATTCACCCCTCCACTTT. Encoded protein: CASSLLARGWRNSPLHF.